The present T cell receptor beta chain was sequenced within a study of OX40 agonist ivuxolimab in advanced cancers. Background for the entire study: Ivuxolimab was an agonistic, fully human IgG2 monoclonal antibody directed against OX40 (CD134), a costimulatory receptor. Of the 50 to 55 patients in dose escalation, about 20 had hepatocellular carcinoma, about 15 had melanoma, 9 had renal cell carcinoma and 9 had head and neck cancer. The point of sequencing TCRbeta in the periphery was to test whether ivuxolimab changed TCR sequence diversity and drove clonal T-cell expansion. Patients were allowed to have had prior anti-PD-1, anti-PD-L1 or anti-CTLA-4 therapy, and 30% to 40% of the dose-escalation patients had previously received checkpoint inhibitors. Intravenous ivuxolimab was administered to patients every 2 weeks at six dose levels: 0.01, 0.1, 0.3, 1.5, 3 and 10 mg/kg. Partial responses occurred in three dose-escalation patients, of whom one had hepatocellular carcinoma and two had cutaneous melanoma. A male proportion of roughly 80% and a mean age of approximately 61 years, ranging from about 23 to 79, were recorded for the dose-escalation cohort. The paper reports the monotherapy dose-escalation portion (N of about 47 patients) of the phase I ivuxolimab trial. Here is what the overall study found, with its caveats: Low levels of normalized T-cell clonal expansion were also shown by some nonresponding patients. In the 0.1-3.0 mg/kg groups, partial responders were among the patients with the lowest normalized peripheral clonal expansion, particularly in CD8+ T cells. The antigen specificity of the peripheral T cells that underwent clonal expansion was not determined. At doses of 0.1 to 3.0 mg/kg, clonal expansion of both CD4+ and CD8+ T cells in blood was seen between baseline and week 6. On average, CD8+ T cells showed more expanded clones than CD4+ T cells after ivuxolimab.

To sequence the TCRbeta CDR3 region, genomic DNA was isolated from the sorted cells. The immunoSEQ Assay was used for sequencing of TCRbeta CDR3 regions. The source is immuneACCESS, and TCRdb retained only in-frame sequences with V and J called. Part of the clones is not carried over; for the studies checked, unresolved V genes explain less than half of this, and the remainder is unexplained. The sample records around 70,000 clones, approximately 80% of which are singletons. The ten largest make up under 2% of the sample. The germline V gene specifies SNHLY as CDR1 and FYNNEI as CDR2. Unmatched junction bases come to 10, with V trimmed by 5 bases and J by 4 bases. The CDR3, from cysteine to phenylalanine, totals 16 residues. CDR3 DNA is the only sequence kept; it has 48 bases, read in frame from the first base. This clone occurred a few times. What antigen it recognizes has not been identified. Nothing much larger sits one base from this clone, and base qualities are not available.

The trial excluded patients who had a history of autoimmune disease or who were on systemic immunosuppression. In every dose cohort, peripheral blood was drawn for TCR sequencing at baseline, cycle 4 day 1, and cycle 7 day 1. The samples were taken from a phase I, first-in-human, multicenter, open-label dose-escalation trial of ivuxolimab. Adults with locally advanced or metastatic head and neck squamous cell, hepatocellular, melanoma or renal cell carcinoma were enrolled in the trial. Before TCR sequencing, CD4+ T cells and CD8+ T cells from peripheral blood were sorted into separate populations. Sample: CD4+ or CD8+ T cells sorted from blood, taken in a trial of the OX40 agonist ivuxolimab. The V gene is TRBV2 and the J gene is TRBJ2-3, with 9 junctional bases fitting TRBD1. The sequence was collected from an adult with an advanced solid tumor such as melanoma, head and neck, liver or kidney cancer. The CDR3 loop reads CASSPHTGGRPDTQYF. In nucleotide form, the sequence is TGTGCCAGCAGTCCCCATACAGGGGGCAGGCCAGATACGCAGTATTTT.